This passage covers 5 T cell receptor beta chains from one sample sequenced in a study of blood T cell repertoires in COVID-19. Using immunoSEQ multiplex PCR, the repertoire was profiled, and TCRdb retains in-frame clones only, with some absent. The table includes 150,000 to 200,000 clones, about four fifths detected once. The sequencing input was peripheral blood. These receptors all stem from a woman in her 70s who had recovered from COVID-19.

The V call is TRBV18, the J call TRBJ2-7, with D unresolved. The germline gives CDR1 KGHSH, CDR2 LQKENI. This CDR3 spans 13 amino acids. V lost 2 bases and J lost 3, with 8 bases in between. The CDR3 sequence is CASSPNTLYEQYF. The CDR3 DNA sequence: TGTGCCAGCTCACCAAACACCCTCTACGAGCAGTACTTC.

V is TRBV5-8 and J is TRBJ2-1, with 7 bases that match TRBD2. CDR1 and CDR2 (germline): SGHTS, YDEGEE. With 3 bases clipped from V and 6 bases from J, the junction kept 9 bases outside the gene matches. The CDR3 runs to 15 residues. The CDR3 loop reads CASSSGTNGLNEQFF. The DNA for the CDR3 is TGTGCCAGCAGCTCCGGGACTAATGGGCTCAATGAGCAGTTCTTC.

The J gene is TRBJ1-2, the V gene TRBV7-3; TRBD1 matches at 7 bases. Germline CDR1 is SGHTA and CDR2 is FQGTGA. V shed 2 bases, J shed 3 bases, and the junction held 3 bases outside the gene matches. The length of the CDR3 is 14 residues. CDR3 nucleotide sequence: TGTGCCAGCAGCTTAGCCGGGACAGACTATGGCTACACCTTC. Its protein product is CASSLAGTDYGYTF.

V usage is TRBV10-3 and J usage is TRBJ2-5; D not certain. Trimming removed 1 base at V and 5 bases at J, with 5 bases between. The CDR3 is made up of 12 amino acids. The germline CDR1 and CDR2 sequences are ENHRY and SYGVKD. The CDR3 sequence is CAISEFPETQYF. CDR3 nucleotides: TGTGCCATCAGTGAGTTTCCGGAGACCCAGTACTTC.

The rearrangement joins TRBV19 to TRBJ2-5; 7 positions match TRBD2. Germline V gene lookup returns CDR1 LNHDA and CDR2 SQIVND (reference sequence). The trim removed 5 bases at V and 0 bases at J, leaving 3 bases unmatched. The CDR3 is 14 residues long. The CDR3 region is CASSPGLHQETQYF. As DNA, the CDR3 is TGTGCCAGTAGTCCGGGACTACACCAAGAGACCCAGTACTTC.